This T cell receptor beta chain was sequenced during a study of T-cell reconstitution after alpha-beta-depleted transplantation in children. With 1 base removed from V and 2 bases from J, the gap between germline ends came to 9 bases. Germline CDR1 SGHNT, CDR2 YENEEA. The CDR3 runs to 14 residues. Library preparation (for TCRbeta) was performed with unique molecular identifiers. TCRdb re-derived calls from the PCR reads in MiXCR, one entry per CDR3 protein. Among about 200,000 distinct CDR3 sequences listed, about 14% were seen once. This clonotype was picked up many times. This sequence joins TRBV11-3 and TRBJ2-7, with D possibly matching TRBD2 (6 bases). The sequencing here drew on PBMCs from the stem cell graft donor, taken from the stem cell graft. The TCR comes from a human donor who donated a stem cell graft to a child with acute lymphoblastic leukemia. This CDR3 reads CASSLVPGAYEQYF. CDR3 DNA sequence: TGTGCCAGCAGCTTAGTGCCGGGGGCCTACGAGCAGTACTTC.